This T cell receptor (beta chain) was documented in a study of T cell repertoires in cytomegalovirus infection. Study as a whole: CMV infection together with matching HLA type was indicated by public TCR beta signatures. Study results and caveats: The ex vivo response showed dominance by HLA-C-restricted CMV-specific TCR beta clonotypes. Summed frequency of shared TCR beta families picked out CMV carriers who also had the relevant HLA.

This CDR3 region has 16 residues. V lost 4 bases and J lost 0, with 13 bases in between. Germline V gene sequence: CDR1 SGHTA, CDR2 FQGNSA. From the reads, TCRdb called clonotypes with MiXCR, one entry per CDR3 protein. The sample records 150,000 to 200,000 distinct CDR3 sequences, approximately 30% being singletons. This clonotype has ten or more counts. Antigen: not known. The chain recombines TRBV7-2 with TRBJ2-1, with no clear D. Sample: PBMCs. This TCR derives from a human donor in good health (CMV status not recorded). Some clones in this sample may be carry-over from other donors' samples. The CDR3 sequence is CASSSPGSSSYNEQFF. As DNA, the CDR3 is TGTGCCAGCAGCTCCCCCGGGTCAAGCTCCTACAATGAGCAGTTCTTC.